This is a list of T cell receptor beta chains from one sample in a study of cytomegalovirus exposure and HLA in healthy donors. Method: immunoSEQ multiplex PCR; TCRdb's copy keeps in-frame clones and lacks some. The data hold about 140,000 clones, with 80% to 90% observed a single time. Sequencing was carried out using PBMCs. The receptors were gathered from a man aged 18 to 30 in good health and CMV-seronegative. The CDR3 runs from the conserved cysteine through the conserved F or W. Fields, in order: V gene, clone size, D gene, J gene, CDR3 DNA, CDR3 protein. D genes are given only for firm matches. The size entry is marked missing in some rows and otherwise reads once, few, many or a size class.

>TRBV11-2|once|TRBD2|TRBJ2-2
TGTGCCAGCAGCCCTTTGGGGACTAGTTACACCGGGGAGCTGTTTTTT
CASSPLGTSYTGELFF
>TRBV5-4|.|TRBD2|TRBJ2-1
TGTGCCAGCAGCCGAAGGACTAGCGGGGGGGGATACAATGAGCAGTTCTTC
CASSRRTSGGGYNEQFF
>TRBV25-1|.|.|TRBJ2-1
TGTGCCAGCAGAGGTGCGGGGGCCCTCTACAATGAGCAGTTCTTC
CASRGAGALYNEQFF
>TRBV6-6|.|.|TRBJ2-3
TGTGCCAGCAGGGACAAGACAGGAGGCACAGATACGCAGTATTTT
CASRDKTGGTDTQYF
>TRBV5-4|.|.|TRBJ1-4
TGTGCCAGCAGCTCGGGACTAAAAGAAAAACTGTTTTTT
CASSSGLKEKLFF
>TRBV5-1|.|TRBD1|TRBJ1-1
TGCGCCAGCAGCCCGCAGGGGGCTCATGTGGACACTGAAGCTTTCTTT
CASSPQGAHVDTEAFF
>TRBV4-1|.|.|TRBJ2-1
TGCGCCAGCAGCCCCCCGACCCGCCTTGCTAGGGGGAATGAGCAGTTCTTC
CASSPPTRLARGNEQFF
>TRBV6-5|.|TRBD1|TRBJ1-1
TGTGCCAGCAGTCCCCGGGACAGGGCGTACACTGAAGCTTTCTTT
CASSPRDRAYTEAFF
>TRBV19|.|TRBD2|TRBJ2-1
TGTGCCAGTAGCCCCTCGGGACTAAGGAACTCCTACAATGAGCAGTTCTTC
CASSPSGLRNSYNEQFF
>TRBV14|.|.|TRBJ2-7
TGTGCCAGCAGCCAAGGAATTTTCAGGGTCTACGAGCAGTACTTC
CASSQGIFRVYEQYF
>TRBV4-3|.|TRBD1|TRBJ1-2
TGCGCCAGCAGCCACCGACAGGGGAACTATGGCTACACCTTC
CASSHRQGNYGYTF
>TRBV19|.|TRBD1|TRBJ2-7
TGTGCCAGTAGTACCCAGGACAGGGACGAGCAGTACTTC
CASSTQDRDEQYF
>TRBV20-1|.|.|TRBJ1-2
TGCAGTGGGGTCACCGCGGCTGGCTACACCTTC
CSGVTAAGYTF
>TRBV28|.|TRBD1|TRBJ1-3
TGTGCCAGCTGTCCCGGGACAGGGGTTCGTGGAAACACCATATATTTT
CASCPGTGVRGNTIYF
>TRBV19|.|.|TRBJ1-2
TGTGCCAGTAGTGCCTGGGGGGTCGACGGCTACACCTTC
CASSAWGVDGYTF
>TRBV28|.|TRBD1|TRBJ1-4
TGTGCCAGCAGTTATCCGGGACAGGGTAATGAAAAACTGTTTTTT
CASSYPGQGNEKLFF
>TRBV6-5|once|.|TRBJ1-1
TGTGCCAGCAGTTACAGGCAGGACACTGAAGCTTTCTTT
CASSYRQDTEAFF
>TRBV7-9|.|TRBD1|TRBJ1-5
TGTGCCAGCAGTACAGCAGGGGGCGCGAGCAATCAGCCCCAGCATTTT
CASSTAGGASNQPQHF
>TRBV11-3|.|TRBD1|TRBJ1-1
TGTGCCAGCAGCAAGACAGGGGAGGGGAACACTGAAGCTTTCTTT
CASSKTGEGNTEAFF
>TRBV4-3|.|TRBD2|TRBJ2-1
TGCGCCAGCAGAACAACCGGGACTACTTCCGAGCAGTTCTTC
CASRTTGTTSEQFF
>TRBV5-6|.|.|TRBJ1-1
TGTGCCAGCAGCTTACCGGCAGGGTTTGGCGGGGACACTGAAGCTTTCTTT
CASSLPAGFGGDTEAFF
>TRBV7-9|.|TRBD2|TRBJ2-7
TGTGCCAGCAGCTATGGGACGGAGAAGAAGCGGGACCCCTACGAGCAGTACTTC
CASSYGTEKKRDPYEQYF
>TRBV19|few|.|TRBJ1-5
TGTGCCAGTAGACTGACGACAGGACGACTTAGCAATCAGCCCCAGCATTTT
CASRLTTGRLSNQPQHF
>TRBV13|.|.|TRBJ2-1
TGTGCCAGCAGCTTAGGGGGCAGATCCTCCTACAATGAGCAGTTCTTC
CASSLGGRSSYNEQFF
>TRBV5-1|.|.|TRBJ1-2
TGCGCCAGCAGCCCACGCTCAGGGGGCTACACCTTC
CASSPRSGGYTF
>TRBV10-3|.|TRBD1|TRBJ1-1
TGTGCCATCAGTGAGGGCACAGGGGGCGGGAACACTGAAGCTTTCTTT
CAISEGTGGGNTEAFF
>TRBV27|.|.|TRBJ1-6
TGTGCCAGCAGTTTATCCTACAGCTTGTCCAGCTCCTATAATTCACCCCTCCACTTT
CASSLSYSLSSSYNSPLHF
>TRBV2|.|.|TRBJ2-1
TGTGCCAGCAGTGTCTTGGTAGCGGCTTCGGATGAGCAGTTCTTC
CASSVLVAASDEQFF
>TRBV6-1|.|TRBD1|TRBJ1-5
TGTGCCAGCAGTGTCACAGGGGCCGGTGTGCGGCAGCCCCAGCATTTT
CASSVTGAGVRQPQHF
>TRBV2|.|TRBD2|TRBJ2-1
TGTGCCAGCACGATGGGACTAGCGGAAAATGAGCAGTTCTTC
CASTMGLAENEQFF
>TRBV29-1|.|.|TRBJ2-5
TGCAGCGCCCTGAGGGGGAACCAAGAGACCCAGTACTTC
CSALRGNQETQYF
>TRBV6-1|.|TRBD1|TRBJ2-2
TGTGCCAGCAGTGAAATTCGTTTGCGTGACAGGGGCACCGGGGAGCTGTTTTTT
CASSEIRLRDRGTGELFF
>TRBV6-6|.|TRBD2|TRBJ2-1
TGTGCCAGCAGCCCCCTGGCGGGAGCTGGCAATGAGCAGTTCTTC
CASSPLAGAGNEQFF
>TRBV12-5|.|TRBD1|TRBJ2-3
TGTGCTAGTGGTTCTCCCGTGGGACAGGGTGCAGATACGCAGTATTTT
CASGSPVGQGADTQYF
>TRBV18|.|.|TRBJ1-4
TGTGCCAGCTCACTGCAAACGCGGCCGGAAAAACTGTTTTTT
CASSLQTRPEKLFF
>TRBV11-2|.|TRBD2|TRBJ2-7
TGTGCCAGCAGCTTTGTCGGGAGGGGCAACGAGCAGTACTTC
CASSFVGRGNEQYF
>TRBV7-6|.|TRBD2|TRBJ2-5
TGTGCCAGCAGCTTCCCCACGTTAGCGGGGGTGACCCAAGAGACCCAGTACTTC
CASSFPTLAGVTQETQYF
>TRBV28|.|.|TRBJ1-2
TGTGCCAGCAGTTCTGCAGGGGAACCCCAGAACTATGGCTACACCTTC
CASSSAGEPQNYGYTF
>TRBV18|.|.|TRBJ1-4
TGTGCCAGCTCACCGACATCAACTAATGAAAAACTGTTTTTT
CASSPTSTNEKLFF
>TRBV5-1|once|TRBD1|TRBJ1-4
TGCGCCAGCAGCCGGACAGGGGGCTTAGAAAAACTGTTTTTT
CASSRTGGLEKLFF
>TRBV11-2|few|.|TRBJ2-7
TGTGCCAGCAGCTTAGAGGGGGGAACGAACGAGCAGTACTTC
CASSLEGGTNEQYF
>TRBV2|.|TRBD1|TRBJ2-5
TGTGCCAGCAGTGAGCCCGGGACAGTCCAAGAGACCCAGTACTTC
CASSEPGTVQETQYF
>TRBV4-2|.|TRBD2|TRBJ2-1
TGTGCCAGCAGCGGCTCACCTAGCGGGAGCTCCTACAATGAGCAGTTCTTC
CASSGSPSGSSYNEQFF
>TRBV10-3|.|TRBD2|TRBJ2-1
TGTGCCATCAGTGGCCAGACTAGCGGGGGATACAATGAGCAGTTCTTC
CAISGQTSGGYNEQFF
>TRBV27|.|.|TRBJ1-4
TGTGCCAGCAGTTGGGGGGTGGGGGAAAAACTGTTTTTT
CASSWGVGEKLFF
>TRBV11-2|once|TRBD1|TRBJ1-4
TGTGCCAGCAGCCTCTATGCGGGACAGGAGGAAGAAAAACTGTTTTTT
CASSLYAGQEEEKLFF
>TRBV7-2|.|.|TRBJ2-7
TGTGCCAGCAGCCCTAGTTTACTAGCAAGAGCCGAGCAGTACTTC
CASSPSLLARAEQYF
>TRBV6-1|.|TRBD1|TRBJ1-2
TGTGCCAGCCACAGGGGATATTTAGAGTACACCTTC
CASHRGYLEYTF
>TRBV19|.|TRBD2|TRBJ2-1
TGTGCCAGTAGTCGTCAATTTCTAGCGGCTTACAATGAGCAGTTCTTC
CASSRQFLAAYNEQFF
>TRBV19|.|.|TRBJ2-5
TGTGCCAGTAGTACCGGGTTTGGCATGGTTCAAGAGACCCAGTACTTC
CASSTGFGMVQETQYF
>TRBV18|.|.|TRBJ1-2
TGTGCCAGCTCACCACAGGGGCTAGACTATGGCTACACCTTC
CASSPQGLDYGYTF